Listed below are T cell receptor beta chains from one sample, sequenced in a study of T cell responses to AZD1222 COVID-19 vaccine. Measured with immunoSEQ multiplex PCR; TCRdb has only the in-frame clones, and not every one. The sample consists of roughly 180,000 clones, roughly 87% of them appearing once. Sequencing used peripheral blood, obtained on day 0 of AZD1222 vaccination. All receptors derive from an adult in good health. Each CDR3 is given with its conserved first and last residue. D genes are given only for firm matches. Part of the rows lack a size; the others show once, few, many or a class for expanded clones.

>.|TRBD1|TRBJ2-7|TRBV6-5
CASNPTGGGYEQYF
TGTGCCAGCAACCCAACAGGGGGAGGCTACGAGCAGTACTTC
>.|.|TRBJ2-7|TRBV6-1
CASSPRVPSYEQYF
TGTGCCAGTTCGCCCCGAGTTCCCTCCTACGAGCAGTACTTC
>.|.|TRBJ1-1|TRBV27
CASSLRGNILNTEAFF
TGTGCCAGCAGTTTAAGAGGGAACATCCTGAACACTGAAGCTTTCTTT
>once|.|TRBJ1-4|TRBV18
CASSPRTETTNEKLFF
TGTGCCAGCTCACCCAGGACGGAGACAACTAATGAAAAACTGTTTTTT
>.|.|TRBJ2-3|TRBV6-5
CASSPGTPATQYF
TGTGCCAGCAGTCCCGGGACCCCTGCTACGCAGTATTTT
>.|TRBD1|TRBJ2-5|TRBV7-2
CASSRQGLGETQYF
TGTGCCAGCAGCAGACAGGGCCTAGGGGAGACCCAGTACTTC
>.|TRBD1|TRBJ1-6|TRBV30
CAWATGARGSPLHF
TGTGCCTGGGCCACAGGGGCGCGGGGATCACCCCTCCACTTT
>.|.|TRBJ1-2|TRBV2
CASSDGIYGYTF
TGTGCCAGCAGCGATGGAATCTATGGCTACACCTTC
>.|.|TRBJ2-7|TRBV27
CASTQSGGPSYEQYF
TGTGCCAGCACCCAATCAGGAGGACCCTCCTACGAGCAGTACTTC
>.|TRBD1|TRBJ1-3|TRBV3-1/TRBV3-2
CASTFTGAGNTIYF
TGTGCCAGCACCTTTACAGGGGCTGGAAACACCATATATTTT
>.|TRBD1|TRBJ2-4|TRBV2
CASSGGTEGAKNIQYF
TGTGCCAGCAGTGGAGGGACAGAGGGGGCCAAAAACATTCAGTACTTC
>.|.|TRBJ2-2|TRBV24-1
CATSDSGELFF
TGTGCCACCAGTGATTCTGGGGAGCTGTTTTTT
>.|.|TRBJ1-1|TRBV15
CATSRDSASSGAFF
TGTGCCACCAGCAGAGATTCGGCGAGCTCCGGAGCTTTCTTT
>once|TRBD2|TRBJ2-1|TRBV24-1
CATSVSGRGNEQFF
TGTGCCACCAGTGTTTCCGGGAGGGGGAATGAGCAGTTCTTC
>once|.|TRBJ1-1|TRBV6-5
CASTPRAGGNTEAFF
TGTGCCAGCACCCCCCGGGCTGGAGGGAACACTGAAGCTTTCTTT
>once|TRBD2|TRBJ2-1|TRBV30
CAWSRELAESDNEQFF
TGTGCCTGGAGCCGAGAACTAGCGGAATCCGACAATGAGCAGTTCTTC
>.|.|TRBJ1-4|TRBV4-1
CASSQGDIPKLFF
TGCGCCAGCAGCCAAGGGGACATTCCAAAACTGTTTTTT
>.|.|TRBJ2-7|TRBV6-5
CASRRTGTYEQYF
TGTGCCAGCAGAAGGACGGGAACCTACGAGCAGTACTTC
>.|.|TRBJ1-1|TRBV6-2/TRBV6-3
CASSPRGRGKIEAFF
TGTGCCAGCAGCCCGAGGGGAAGGGGAAAGATTGAAGCTTTCTTT
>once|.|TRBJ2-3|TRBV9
CASSVGTNPIDTQYF
TGTGCCAGCAGCGTAGGCACTAACCCTATTGATACGCAGTATTTT
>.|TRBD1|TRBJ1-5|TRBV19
CASRTGGGKNNQPQHF
TGTGCCAGTAGGACAGGGGGAGGAAAGAACAATCAGCCCCAGCATTTT
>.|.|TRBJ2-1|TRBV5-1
CASSLEGSYNEQFF
TGCGCCAGCAGCTTGGAGGGCTCCTACAATGAGCAGTTCTTC
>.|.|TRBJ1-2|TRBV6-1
CASSDLGQGYGYTF
TGTGCCAGCAGTGACCTGGGACAAGGCTATGGCTACACCTTC
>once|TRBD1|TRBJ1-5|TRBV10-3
CASGTGYSNQPQHF
TGTGCCAGCGGGACAGGGTATAGCAATCAGCCCCAGCATTTT
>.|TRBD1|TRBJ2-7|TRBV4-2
CASSLTGGDYEQYF
TGTGCCAGCAGCCTGACAGGGGGCGACTACGAGCAGTACTTC
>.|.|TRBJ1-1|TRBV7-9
CASSHSPGLEAFF
TGTGCCAGCAGCCATTCCCCCGGGCTTGAAGCTTTCTTT
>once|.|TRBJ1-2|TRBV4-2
CASSQARESPGYGYTF
TGTGCCAGCAGCCAAGCTCGAGAGTCTCCCGGTTATGGCTACACCTTC
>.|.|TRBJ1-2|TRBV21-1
CAQGGGSYGYTF
TGTGCCCAAGGGGGCGGTAGCTATGGCTACACCTTC
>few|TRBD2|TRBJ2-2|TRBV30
CAWTWGGTGELFF
TGTGCCTGGACCTGGGGGGGCACCGGGGAGCTGTTTTTT
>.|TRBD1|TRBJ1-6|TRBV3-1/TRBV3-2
CASSPTGGSPLHF
TGTGCCAGCAGCCCTACAGGGGGTTCACCCCTCCACTTT
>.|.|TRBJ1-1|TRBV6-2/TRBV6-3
CASSYVQDTEAFF
TGTGCCAGCAGTTACGTGCAGGACACTGAAGCTTTCTTT
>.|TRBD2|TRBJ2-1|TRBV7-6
CASSSFLAGGPLSSYNEQFF
TGTGCCAGCAGTTCGTTCTTAGCGGGAGGTCCCCTAAGCTCCTACAATGAGCAGTTCTTC
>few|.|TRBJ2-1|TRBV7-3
CASSLAQRDEQFF
TGTGCCAGCAGCCTAGCGCAACGAGATGAGCAGTTCTTC
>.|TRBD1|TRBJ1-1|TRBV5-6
CASSWRQGRGTEAFF
TGTGCCAGCAGCTGGCGACAGGGCAGGGGCACTGAAGCTTTCTTT
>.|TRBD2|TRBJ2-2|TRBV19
CASSIPGGPTGELFF
TGTGCCAGTAGTATCCCGGGAGGGCCCACCGGGGAGCTGTTTTTT
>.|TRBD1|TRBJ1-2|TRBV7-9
CASSLGQGNGYTF
TGTGCCAGCAGCTTAGGACAGGGGAACGGCTACACCTTC
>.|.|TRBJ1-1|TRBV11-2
CATLATGVSTEAFF
TGTGCCACCTTAGCCACGGGCGTGAGCACTGAAGCTTTCTTT
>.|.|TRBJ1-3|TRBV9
CASSVVEDSSGNTIYF
TGTGCCAGCAGCGTAGTTGAGGACAGCTCTGGAAACACCATATATTTT
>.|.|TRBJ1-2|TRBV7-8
CASSPYGPLEGGYTF
TGTGCCAGCAGCCCGTACGGACCCCTTGAAGGTGGCTACACCTTC
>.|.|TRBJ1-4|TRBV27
CASSLRGGYEKLFF
TGTGCCAGCAGTTTAAGGGGGGGGTATGAAAAACTGTTTTTT
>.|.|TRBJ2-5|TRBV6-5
CASASRNQETQYF
TGCGCCAGCGCAAGCCGGAACCAAGAGACCCAGTACTTC
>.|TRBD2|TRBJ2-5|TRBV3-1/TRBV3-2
CASSQRTSGREETQYF
TGTGCCAGCAGCCAGCGGACTAGCGGGAGGGAGGAGACCCAGTACTTC
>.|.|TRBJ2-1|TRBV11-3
CASSRDASSYNEQFF
TGTGCCAGCAGCCGGGACGCCAGCTCCTACAATGAGCAGTTCTTC
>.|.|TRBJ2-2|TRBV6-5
CASSYVGGNTGELFF
TGTGCCAGCAGTTACGTAGGTGGGAACACCGGGGAGCTGTTTTTT
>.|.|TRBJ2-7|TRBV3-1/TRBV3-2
CASSRDRDYEQYF
TGTGCCAGCAGCCGAGACCGGGACTACGAGCAGTACTTC
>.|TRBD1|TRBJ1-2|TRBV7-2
CASSRRTGPNYGYTF
TGTGCCAGCAGCAGGCGGACAGGGCCAAACTATGGCTACACCTTC
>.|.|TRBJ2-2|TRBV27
CASSHGRQAVGELFF
TGTGCCAGCAGCCATGGGAGGCAGGCGGTCGGGGAGCTGTTTTTT
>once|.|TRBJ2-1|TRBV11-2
CASSLSGLNEQFF
TGTGCCAGCAGCCTTAGCGGACTCAATGAGCAGTTCTTC
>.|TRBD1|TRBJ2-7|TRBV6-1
CASSEGTGGSWQYF
TGTGCCAGCAGTGAAGGGACAGGGGGCTCATGGCAGTACTTC